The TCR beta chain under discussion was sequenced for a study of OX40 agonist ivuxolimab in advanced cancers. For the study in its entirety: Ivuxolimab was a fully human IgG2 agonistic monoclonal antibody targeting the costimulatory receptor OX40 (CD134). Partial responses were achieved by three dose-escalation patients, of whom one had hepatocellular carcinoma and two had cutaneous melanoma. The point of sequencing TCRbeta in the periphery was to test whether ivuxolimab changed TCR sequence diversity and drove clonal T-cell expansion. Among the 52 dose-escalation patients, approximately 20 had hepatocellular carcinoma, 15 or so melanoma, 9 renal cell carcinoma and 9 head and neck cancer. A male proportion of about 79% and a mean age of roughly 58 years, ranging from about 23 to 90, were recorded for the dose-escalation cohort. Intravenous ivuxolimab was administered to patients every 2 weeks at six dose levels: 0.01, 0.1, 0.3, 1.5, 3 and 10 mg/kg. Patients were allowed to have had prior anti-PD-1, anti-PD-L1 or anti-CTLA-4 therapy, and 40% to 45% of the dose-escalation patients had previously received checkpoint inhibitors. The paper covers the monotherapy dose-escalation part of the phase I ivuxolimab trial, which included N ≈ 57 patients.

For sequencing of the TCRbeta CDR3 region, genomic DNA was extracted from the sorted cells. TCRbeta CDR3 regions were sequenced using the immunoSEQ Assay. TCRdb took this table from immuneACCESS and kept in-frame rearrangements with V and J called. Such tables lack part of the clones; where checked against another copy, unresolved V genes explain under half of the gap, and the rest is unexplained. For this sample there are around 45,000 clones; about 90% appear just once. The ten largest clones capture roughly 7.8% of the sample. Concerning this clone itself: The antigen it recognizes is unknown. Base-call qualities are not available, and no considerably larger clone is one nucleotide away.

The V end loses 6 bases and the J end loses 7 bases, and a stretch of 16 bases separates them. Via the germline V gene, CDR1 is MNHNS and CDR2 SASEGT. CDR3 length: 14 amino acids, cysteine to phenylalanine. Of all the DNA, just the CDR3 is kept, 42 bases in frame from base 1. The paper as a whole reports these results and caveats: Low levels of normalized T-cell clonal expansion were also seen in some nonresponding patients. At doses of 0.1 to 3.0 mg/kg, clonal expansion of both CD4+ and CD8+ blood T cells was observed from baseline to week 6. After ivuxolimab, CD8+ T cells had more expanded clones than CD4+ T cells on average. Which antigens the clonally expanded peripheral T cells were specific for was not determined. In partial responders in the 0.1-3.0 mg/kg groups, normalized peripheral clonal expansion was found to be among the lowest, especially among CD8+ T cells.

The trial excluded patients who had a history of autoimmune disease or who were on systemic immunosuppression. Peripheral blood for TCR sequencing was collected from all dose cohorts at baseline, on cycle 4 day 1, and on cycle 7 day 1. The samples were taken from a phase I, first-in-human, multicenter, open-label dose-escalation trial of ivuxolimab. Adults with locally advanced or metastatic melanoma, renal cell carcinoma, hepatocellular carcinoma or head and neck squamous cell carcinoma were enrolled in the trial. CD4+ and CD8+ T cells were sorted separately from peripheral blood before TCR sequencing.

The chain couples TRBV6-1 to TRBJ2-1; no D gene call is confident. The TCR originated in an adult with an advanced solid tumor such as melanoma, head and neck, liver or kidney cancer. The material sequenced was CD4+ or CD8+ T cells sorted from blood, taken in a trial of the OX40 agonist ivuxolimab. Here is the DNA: TGTGCCAGCAGCGAACTACTTACCGTTAATGAGCAGTTCTTC. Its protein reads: CASSELLTVNEQFF.